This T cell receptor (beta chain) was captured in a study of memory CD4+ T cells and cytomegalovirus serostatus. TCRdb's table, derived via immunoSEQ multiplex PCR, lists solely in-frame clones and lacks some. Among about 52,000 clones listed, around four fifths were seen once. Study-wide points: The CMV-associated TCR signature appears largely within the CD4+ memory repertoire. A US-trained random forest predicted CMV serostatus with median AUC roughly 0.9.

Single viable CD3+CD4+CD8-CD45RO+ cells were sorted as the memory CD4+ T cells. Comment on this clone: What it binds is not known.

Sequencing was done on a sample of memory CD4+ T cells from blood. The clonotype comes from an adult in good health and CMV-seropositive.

CDR3 sequence (DNA): TGTGCCAGCAGTTCCGACAGGGAAGCTAACACCATATATTTT. This encodes CASSSDREANTIYF. This rearrangement joins TRBV4-2 to TRBJ1-3, with 7 positions matching TRBD1. The CDR3 covers 14 residues. CDR1 and CDR2 (germline): LGHNA, YNFKEQ. J gave up 7 bases and V 6 bases, and 9 bases lay outside the gene matches.